This entry is about one TCR beta chain. TCRdb's table, derived via immunoSEQ multiplex PCR, lists solely in-frame clones and lacks some. The data show around 200,000 clones, roughly 83% seen once. The sample belongs to a study of blood T cell repertoires in COVID-19. The V gene end was trimmed by 2 bases and the J gene end by 0 bases; junction bases not matched to a gene: 2. This CDR3 contains 18 residues. Germline loops: CDR1 SGDLS, CDR2 YYNGEE. The TCR comes from a woman aged 40-49 years with COVID-19, enrolled during active disease. Sample: peripheral blood. V usage is TRBV9 and J usage is TRBJ2-6; 13 nucleotides match TRBD2. The CDR3 spells CASSVRTSGGSGANVLTF. In nucleotides, the CDR3 is TGTGCCAGCAGCGTCAGGACTAGCGGGGGCTCTGGGGCCAACGTCCTGACTTTC.